The following is a T cell receptor beta chain sequence with its context. What antigen it recognizes has not been identified. No clone much larger than this one lies a single base away; base qualities are absent. This entry comes from a study of blood T cells in healthy people across ages (dated by TCRdb to 2015 to 2017). For the wider study: In model experiments, template switching captured roughly one uniquely barcoded TCR beta cDNA molecule for every two T cells. Donors of different ages were randomly distributed across sequencing lanes to avoid experimental bias. Four age groups were formed from the donors: young (average approximately 15 years), middle-aged (approximately 40), aged (approximately 60) and long-lived (roughly 88). For two donors (one aged 18 to 30 and one aged 80 or older), the study analyzed two additional independent replicas of 1 million unique cDNA reads from the same blood draw. Age-related changes in TCR beta repertoire diversity were measured in the study by deep sequencing normalized with unique cDNA molecular identifiers. Broad study findings and their caveats: Because the CMV infection status of the donors was unknown, age-related changes in expanded clonotypes may potentially have been confounded. As age increased, observed TCR beta diversity per million T cells dropped in a roughly linear way, and a significant reduction was already evident by age 40. The long-lived group showed more naive CD4+ T cells, fewer expanded clones and increased TCR diversity than the aged group, suggesting age selection. Observed TCR beta diversity correlated strongly with the percentage of naive T cells measured by flow cytometry. Total diversity estimates from one million sequenced T cells were considered lower bounds and underestimates. Conclusive comparison of naive and antigen-experienced compartments was prevented by the profiling of bulk unsorted PBMCs.

V was cut back by 3 bases and J by 4 bases, leaving a gap of 12 bases between them. The germline V gene provides CDR1 KGHSH and CDR2 LQKENI. Taken from cysteine to phenylalanine, the CDR3 has 14 residues. The entry retains the CDR3 DNA only, 42 bases that are in frame from base 1. The 39 donors, aged about 6 to 95 years, were systemically healthy Caucasian individuals from Russia. Ten milliliters of peripheral blood were collected from each donor into EDTA-treated Vacutainer tubes. PBMCs were isolated by Ficoll-Paque density-gradient centrifugation, with at least 7 million obtained per sample. Trizol reagent was used to extract total RNA from the PBMCs, yielding at least 5.5 micrograms per sample. For every donor, flow cytometry on a PBMC aliquot measured the percentage of naive CD45RAhigh/CD27high T cells. The receptor library was made with 5' RACE. Reads for this sample came from an Illumina HiSeq 2500. A second roughly 6 to 11 cycle PCR used a sample-barcoded 5' primer and a J-beta primer mix. A unique molecular identifier was introduced onto each TCR beta cDNA molecule by a template-switch 5' adaptor carrying 12 random nucleotides. Each sample yielded at least 2.5 million CDR3-containing paired-end reads. All of the RNA was converted into first-strand cDNA using the Mint cDNA synthesis kit, with a TRBC-specific oligonucleotide serving as the primer. Following uracil-DNA glycosylase treatment, all cDNA underwent a first 18-cycle PCR with the universal primers M1SS and BC2_uni_R. The authors' analysis ran thus. For normalization, 1 million high-quality reads, each with a distinct molecular identifier, were randomly selected from each sample. Instead of being binned into consensus sequences, reads that shared molecular identifiers were thrown out. MiTCR, set to a Q25 quality threshold and the strictest error-elimination algorithm, was used for CDR3 identification, clonotype clustering and error correction. A nonparametric unseen species model with Euler transformation was used to estimate lower-bound total TCR beta diversity. TCRdb reprocessed the public reads (quality trimming at Q25 with fastp, clone calling with MiXCR) and kept in-frame beta chains. Rows are unified per CDR3 protein, each entry keeping the most common DNA and genes. The V and J calls were determined by TCRdb, not by the authors. This sample lists around 800,000 distinct CDR3 sequences; less than 60% were detected once. The ten largest clones capture about a sixth of the sample.

The sequence derives from a man older than 75 in good health. The sequence links TRBV18 to TRBJ1-1; the D segment could be TRBD1, given 6 matching bases. The sequencing input was blood. Here is the DNA: TGTGCCAGCTCACCGTGGGGAGGGGGCACTGAAGCTTTCTTT. It specifies CASSPWGGGTEAFF.